This T cell receptor beta chain originates from a study of cytomegalovirus exposure and HLA in healthy donors. Notes on the study in general: A reported reduction in N-insertions relative to the 666-donor mean was seen in an Asian-associated ancestry cluster in a later analysis. The authors considered a cluster of highly shared sequence variants likely to be a sequencing artifact.

While unrecorded immune exposures were likely, the donors were nominally healthy when sampled. The PCR employed 60 Vbeta primers together with 13 Jbeta primers. Sequencing used immunoSEQ multiplex PCR; TCRdb keeps in-frame clones, though not all of them. Of fewer than 200,000 clones in the sample, 65% to 70% were seen once. CDR1 is MDHEN, CDR2 SYDVKM, per germline. With 2 bases removed from V and 12 bases from J, the gap between germline ends came to 23 bases. The CDR3 runs 16 residues. Notes on this clone: Its antigen is not identified.

V gene TRBV28 combines with J gene TRBJ2-1, with D maybe TRBD2 (8 bases). What was sequenced was PBMCs. This clonotype was sampled from a woman between 18 and 30 years old in good health and CMV-seropositive. The CDR3 region has the DNA TGTGCCAGCAGTTTACCCCTGCTGACAGGGCGGGGGGCGCAGTTCTTC. This codes for CASSLPLLTGRGAQFF. Complete variable domain (other parts from reference TRBV28 and TRBJ2-1): DVKVTQSSRYLVKRTGEKVFLECVQDMDHENMFWYRQDPGLGLRLIYFSYDVKMKEKGDIPEGYSVSREKKERFSLILESASTNQTSMYLCASSLPLLTGRGAQFFGPGTRLTVL.